This entry lists 21 T cell receptor beta chains sequenced from one sample in a study of cytomegalovirus exposure and HLA in healthy donors. The PCR had 60 Vbeta and 13 Jbeta primers. Profiling relied on immunoSEQ multiplex PCR, and the TCRdb table lists in-frame clones only, not all of them. The data hold 200,000 to 300,000 clones, with roughly 84% observed a single time. Specimen: PBMCs. The receptors shown here come from a girl aged 2-15 years in good health and CMV-seronegative.

The chain joins TRBV30 to TRBJ2-7; tentative D call: TRBD2 (6 bases). The closer fit of TRBJ2-5 to the DNA end suggests the J call may be wrong. This CDR3 has 12 amino acids. Germline CDR1 and CDR2: GTSNPN and SVGIG (reference sequence). The CDR3 reads CACRLGVETQYF. The DNA of the CDR3 is TGTGCCTGCCGACTAGGGGTAGAGACCCAGTACTTC.

This chain connects TRBV4-1 to TRBJ2-1; 7 bases line up with TRBD2. The CDR3 loop spans 16 amino acids. V lost 1 base, J lost 0 bases, and 3 bases stayed unmatched. The germline gives CDR1 MGHRA, CDR2 YSYEKL. The CDR3 nucleotides read TGCGCCAGCAGCCAAGGGCGGGGGAGCTCCTACAATGAGCAGTTCTTC. Translated: CASSQGRGSSYNEQFF.

The chain employs TRBV6-1 and TRBJ2-1; D ambiguous. CDR1 MNHNS and CDR2 SASEGT come from the germline V gene. The ends were cut back, 5 bases at V and 8 bases at J, with 13 bases in the middle. This CDR3 region has 13 residues. The CDR3 sequence: CASSPPPSDEQFF. CDR3 nucleotides: TGTGCCAGCAGTCCCCCACCTTCAGATGAGCAGTTCTTC.

V is TRBV2 and J is TRBJ1-6; no firm D call. Trimming took 4 bases from V and 7 from J, leaving 11 bases between them. Germline CDR1 SNHLY, CDR2 FYNNEI. This CDR3 has 14 residues. CDR3 bases: TGTGCCAGCAGTGGAGACGGAGGAAATTCACCCCTCCACTTT. Protein product: CASSGDGGNSPLHF.

This rearrangement joins TRBV27 to TRBJ2-3; D might be TRBD2 (6 bases). The V gene's germline CDR1 is MNHEY and CDR2 SMNVEV (reference sequence). CDR3 length: 14 amino acids. Trimming stripped 2 bases from V and 0 bases from J, with 6 bases between. The CDR3 DNA reads TGTGCCAGCAGTTTAGGGGGGAGCACAGATACGCAGTATTTT. Protein sequence: CASSLGGSTDTQYF.

The chain links TRBV4-1 to TRBJ2-5; the match to TRBD2 covers 12 bases. Germline CDR1 and CDR2: MGHRA and YSYEKL. Trimming removed 0 bases from V and 11 bases from J; junction bases left unmatched: 10. CDR3 length: 16 amino acids. In DNA, the CDR3 is TGCGCCAGCAGCCAAGATCTAGCGGGGGGGCGAGGGGAGCAGTACTTC. It is translated as CASSQDLAGGRGEQYF.

The rearrangement uses TRBV5-1 and TRBJ1-5; TRBD1 agrees at 7 bases. Germline values: CDR1 SGHRS, CDR2 YFSETQ. This CDR3 spans 14 amino acids. V gave up 4 bases and J gave up 1 base; unmatched junction bases: 2. The CDR3 protein is CASSPTGSNQPQHF. The CDR3 DNA follows: TGCGCCAGCAGCCCGACAGGGAGCAATCAGCCCCAGCATTTT. The full variable domain, in which reference TRBV5-1 and TRBJ1-5 provide the parts outside the CDR3, is KAGVTQTPRYLIKTRGQQVTLSCSPISGHRSVSWYQQTPGQGLQFLFEYFSETQRNKGNFPGRFSGRQFSNSRSEMNVSTLELGDSALYLCASSPTGSNQPQHFGDGTRLSIL.

The gene calls are TRBV7-2 and TRBJ2-1, with 8 positions matching TRBD2. The CDR3 extends over 14 amino acids. Losses at the gene ends were 3 bases for V and 5 bases for J; bases not matched to a gene: 3. CDR1 and CDR2 (germline): SGHTA, FQGNSA. In DNA form, the CDR3 reads TGTGCCAGCAGCTTCCGGGGGGGGGACAATGAGCAGTTCTTC. Its translation is CASSFRGGDNEQFF.

This chain joins TRBV29-1 and TRBJ1-2; D is unresolved. Germline CDR1 is SQVTM and CDR2 is ANQGSEA. This CDR3 is built from 13 residues. V shed 6 bases and J shed 2 bases, with 13 bases lying between them. This CDR3 is CSVSIGANYGYTF. The CDR3 nucleotides are TGCAGCGTCAGTATAGGAGCAAACTATGGCTACACCTTC.

This sequence joins TRBV27 and TRBJ1-4, with 7 positions matching TRBD1. This CDR3 has 19 residues. Trimming removed 5 bases from V and 8 bases from J; junction bases left unmatched: 23. Per germline, CDR1 MNHEY and CDR2 SMNVEV (reference sequence). The CDR3 sequence is CASSQLPLLTGKRGEKLFF. The CDR3 DNA follows: TGTGCCAGCAGTCAACTTCCACTGCTGACAGGGAAGAGGGGCGAAAAACTGTTTTTT.

The CDR3 sequence: CASSLLPGTGGWSNQPQHF. CDR3 coding DNA: TGCGCCAGCAGCCTCTTGCCGGGGACAGGGGGATGGAGCAATCAGCCCCAGCATTTT. The chain is built from TRBV4-1 and TRBJ1-5, with 11 bases fitting TRBD1. The J segment lost 1 base and the V segment lost 4 bases, leaving 12 bases of the junction unmatched. In germline, CDR1 is MGHRA, CDR2 YSYEKL. The CDR3 length is 19 residues.

V is TRBV2 and J is TRBJ1-2; D gene ambiguous. The CDR3 contains 15 residues. Trimming pared 6 bases from V and 2 bases from J, leaving 16 bases between. The germline V gene has CDR1 SNHLY and CDR2 FYNNEI. The chain's CDR3 is CASRGIEQTNYGYTF. The CDR3 DNA is TGTGCCAGCAGAGGTATAGAGCAGACAAACTATGGCTACACCTTC.

The V and J genes are TRBV18 and TRBJ1-3; D unclear. Germline-derived CDR1 and CDR2 are KGHSH and LQKENI. This CDR3 region has 15 residues. The V end was cut by 2 bases, the J end by 0 bases, with 8 bases between. CDR3 in amino acids: CASSPAPSSGNTIYF. CDR3 coding DNA: TGTGCCAGCTCACCAGCGCCGAGCTCTGGAAACACCATATATTTT.

This chain joins TRBV5-6 and TRBJ1-2; the match to TRBD1 covers 9 bases. CDR1 and CDR2 (germline): SGHDT, YYEEEE. The junction had 0 bases not matched to a gene; V was cut back by 0 bases and J by 6 bases. The CDR3 loop spans 13 amino acids. This chain's CDR3 is CASSLDRGHGYTF. The CDR3 nucleotides are TGTGCCAGCAGCTTGGACAGGGGGCATGGCTACACCTTC.

The genes are TRBV11-2 and TRBJ2-7; D not resolved. Germline CDR1 reads SGHAT; CDR2 reads FQNNGV. This CDR3 contains 12 residues. With 1 base removed from V and 10 bases from J, the gap between germline ends came to 11 bases. CDR3 region: CASSLGWAVQYF. For the CDR3, the DNA is TGTGCCAGCAGCTTAGGGTGGGCAGTCCAGTACTTC.

The chain is built from TRBV10-2 and TRBJ2-3; 8 bases line up with TRBD2. Germline CDR1 and CDR2: WSHSY and SAAADI. The CDR3 has 15 amino acids. Germline trimming cut 2 bases from V and 0 bases from J; bases unmatched to any gene: 1. CDR3 bases: TGCGCCAGCAGTGAGACTAGCGGTAGCACAGATACGCAGTATTTT. The encoded protein is CASSETSGSTDTQYF.

The chain has TRBV18 and TRBJ2-1; 7 nucleotides line up with TRBD1. The trim removed 3 bases at V and 0 bases at J, leaving 5 bases unmatched. This CDR3 is 16 amino acids long. The germline V gene has CDR1 KGHSH and CDR2 LQKENI. The CDR3 spells CASSPGQASSYNEQFF. The CDR3 nucleotides are TGTGCCAGCTCACCCGGACAGGCTAGCTCCTACAATGAGCAGTTCTTC.

The rearrangement links TRBV6-5 to TRBJ2-1; D not certain. The germline CDR1 and CDR2 sequences are MNHEY and SVGAGI. This CDR3 region has 15 residues. With 4 bases removed from V and 0 bases from J, the gap between germline ends came to 10 bases. The CDR3 here is CASSSVLSSYNEQFF. The CDR3, as DNA: TGTGCCAGCAGTTCGGTTCTTTCCTCCTACAATGAGCAGTTCTTC.

The genes are TRBV6-1 and TRBJ1-4; D possibly corresponds to TRBD1 (6 bases). Trimming took 7 bases from V and 16 from J, leaving 19 bases between them. This CDR3 comprises 12 residues. Germline V gives CDR1 MNHNS, CDR2 SASEGT. DNA for the CDR3: TGTGCCAGCACCGGCCATACGCAGGGACAGTTTTTT. The encoded protein is CASTGHTQGQFF.

The sample holds one count of this clone. This chain joins TRBV2 and TRBJ1-3, with D possibly TRBD1 on 6 matching bases. V was trimmed by 5 bases and J by 5 bases, leaving 10 bases between them. CDR3 length: 13 amino acids. Per germline, CDR1 SNHLY and CDR2 FYNNEI. Written as DNA, the CDR3 is TGTGCCAGCAGTATAACAGGGAGAAACACCATATATTTT. It is translated as CASSITGRNTIYF.

This clone was counted only a few times. The gene calls are TRBV4-1 and TRBJ2-7; D is unclear. The V gene's germline CDR1 is MGHRA and CDR2 YSYEKL. The CDR3 length is 13 residues. The V end was cut by 1 base, the J end by 3 bases, with 7 bases between. CDR3 sequence (DNA): TGCGCCAGCAGCCAAGCGAGAAGCTACGAGCAGTACTTC. It codes for CASSQARSYEQYF.